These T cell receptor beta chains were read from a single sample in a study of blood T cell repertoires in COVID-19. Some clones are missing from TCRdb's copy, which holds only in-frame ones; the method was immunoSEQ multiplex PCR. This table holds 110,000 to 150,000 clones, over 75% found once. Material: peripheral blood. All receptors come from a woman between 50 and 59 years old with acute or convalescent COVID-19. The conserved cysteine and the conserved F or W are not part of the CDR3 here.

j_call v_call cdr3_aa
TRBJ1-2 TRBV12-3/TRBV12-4 ASSTGGGGYT
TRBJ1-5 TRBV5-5 ASSLGGRRDQPQH
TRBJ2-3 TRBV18 ASSPRWLAGGRHTQY
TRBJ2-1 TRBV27 ASSSTSGGNEQF
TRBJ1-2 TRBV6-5 ASSYSLGGAAYGYT
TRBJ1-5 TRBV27 ASSLDSPNQPQH
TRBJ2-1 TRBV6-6 ASIRSGQSYNEQF
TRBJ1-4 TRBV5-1 ASSLGGGGEKLF
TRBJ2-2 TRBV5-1 ASSLNTGNTGELF
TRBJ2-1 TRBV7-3 ASSLGGRREQF
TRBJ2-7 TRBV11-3 ASRPSTRAGRSYEQY
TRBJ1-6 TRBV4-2 ASSRLTGVENSPLH
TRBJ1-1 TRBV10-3 ASAQDGNTEAF
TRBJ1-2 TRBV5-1 ASSFEGQMGYT
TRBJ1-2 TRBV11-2 ASSPDRGVYGYT
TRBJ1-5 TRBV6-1 ASSDPGQGGNQPQH
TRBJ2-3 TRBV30 ASTRATDTQY
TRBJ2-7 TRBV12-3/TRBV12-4 ASSPTGPEQY
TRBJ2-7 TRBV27 ASSPLFRDRDLHEQY
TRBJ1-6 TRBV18 ASSLNRDNSPLH
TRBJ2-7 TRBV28 ASSSRQYEQY
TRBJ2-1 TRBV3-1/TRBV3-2 ASSQQGSLSGNYNEQF